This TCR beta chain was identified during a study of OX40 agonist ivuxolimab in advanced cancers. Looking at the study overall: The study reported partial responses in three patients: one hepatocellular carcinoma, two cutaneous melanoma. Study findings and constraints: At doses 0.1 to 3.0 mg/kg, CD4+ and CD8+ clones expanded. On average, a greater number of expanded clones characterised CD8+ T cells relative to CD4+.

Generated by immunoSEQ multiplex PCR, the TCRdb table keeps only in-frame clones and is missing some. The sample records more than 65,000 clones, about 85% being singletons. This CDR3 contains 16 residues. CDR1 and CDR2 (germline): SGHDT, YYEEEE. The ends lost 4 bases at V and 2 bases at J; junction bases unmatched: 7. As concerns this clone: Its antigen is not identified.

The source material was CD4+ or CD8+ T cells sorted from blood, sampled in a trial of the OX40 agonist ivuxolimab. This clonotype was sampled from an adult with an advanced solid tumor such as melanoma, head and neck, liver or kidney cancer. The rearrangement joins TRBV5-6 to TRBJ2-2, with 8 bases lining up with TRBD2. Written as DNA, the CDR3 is TGTGCCAGCAGCCTACCGGGACTAGTCAACACCGGGGAGCTGTTTTTT. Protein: CASSLPGLVNTGELFF.